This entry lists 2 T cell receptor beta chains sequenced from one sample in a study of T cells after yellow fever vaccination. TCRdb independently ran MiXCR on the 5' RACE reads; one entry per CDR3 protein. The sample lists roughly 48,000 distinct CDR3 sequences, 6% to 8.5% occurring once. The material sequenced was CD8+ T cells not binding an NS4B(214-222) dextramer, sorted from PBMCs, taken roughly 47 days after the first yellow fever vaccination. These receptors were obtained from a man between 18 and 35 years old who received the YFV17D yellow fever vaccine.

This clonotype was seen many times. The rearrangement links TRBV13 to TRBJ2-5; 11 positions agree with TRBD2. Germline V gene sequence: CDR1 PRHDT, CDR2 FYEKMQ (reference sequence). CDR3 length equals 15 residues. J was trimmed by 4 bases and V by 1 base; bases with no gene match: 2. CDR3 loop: CASSLVAGGRETQYF. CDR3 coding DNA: TGTGCCAGCAGCTTAGTAGCGGGGGGGCGAGAGACCCAGTACTTC.

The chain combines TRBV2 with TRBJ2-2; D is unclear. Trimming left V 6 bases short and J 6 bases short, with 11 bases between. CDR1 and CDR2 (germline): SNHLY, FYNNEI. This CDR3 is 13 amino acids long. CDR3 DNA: TGTGCCAGCAGCGCGACCCTTTCCGGGGAGCTGTTTTTT. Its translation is CASSATLSGELFF.